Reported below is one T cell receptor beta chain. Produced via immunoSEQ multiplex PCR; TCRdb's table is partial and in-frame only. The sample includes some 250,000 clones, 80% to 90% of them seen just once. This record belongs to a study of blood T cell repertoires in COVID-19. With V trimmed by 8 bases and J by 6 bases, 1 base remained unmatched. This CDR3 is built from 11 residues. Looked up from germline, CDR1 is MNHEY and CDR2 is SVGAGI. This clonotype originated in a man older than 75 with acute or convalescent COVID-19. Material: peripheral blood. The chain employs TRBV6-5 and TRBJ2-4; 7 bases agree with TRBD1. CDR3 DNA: TGTGCCAGCCGACAGGGAAACATTCAGTACTTC. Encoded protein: CASRQGNIQYF.